The 9 T cell receptor beta chains below were found in one sample sequenced in a study of blood T cell repertoires in COVID-19. Libraries were prepared by immunoSEQ multiplex PCR; TCRdb keeps only in-frame clonotypes and omits some of them. The table shows roughly 230,000 clones, with more than 65% occurring only once. Material: peripheral blood. These receptors came from a man aged 45-60 years with active or convalescent COVID-19.

V and J are TRBV5-4 and TRBJ1-3; D possibly corresponds to TRBD1 (6 bases). CDR3 length: 16 amino acids. In germline, CDR1 is SGHNT, CDR2 YYREEE (reference sequence). Trimming removed 4 bases at V and 8 bases at J, with 22 bases between. CDR3 coding DNA: TGTGCCAGCAGCCTTACCCGACAGGTGTCGGCGGACACCATATATTTT. Protein product: CASSLTRQVSADTIYF.

This chain uses TRBV6-5 with TRBJ1-6; 7 nucleotides match TRBD1. The CDR3 runs 14 residues. Germline V gene sequence: CDR1 MNHEY, CDR2 SVGAGI. The J segment lost 8 bases and the V segment lost 5 bases, leaving 6 bases of the junction unmatched. In nucleotides, the CDR3 is TGTGCCAGCAGTCAGCCCGACAGGGATTCACCCCTCCACTTT. It encodes CASSQPDRDSPLHF.

The chain joins TRBV5-4 to TRBJ1-4, with no clear D. From germline, CDR1 is SGHNT and CDR2 YYREEE (reference sequence). The germline V and J ends were trimmed by 3 bases and 7 bases, with 10 bases remaining between them. CDR3 length equals 13 residues. This chain's CDR3 is CASSSERVEKLFF. The DNA for the CDR3 is TGTGCCAGCAGCTCCGAGCGGGTTGAAAAACTGTTTTTT.

The genes are TRBV5-1 and TRBJ1-1, with 9 bases that match TRBD1. After removal of 4 bases from V and 5 bases from J, the junction contained 6 bases not matched to a gene. Looked up from germline, CDR1 is SGHRS and CDR2 is YFSETQ. The CDR3 runs 14 residues. The CDR3, as DNA: TGCGCCAGCAGCCCGGGACAGGGTTGGACTGAAGCTTTCTTT. This gives the protein CASSPGQGWTEAFF.

This chain links TRBV4-1 with TRBJ2-5, with D perhaps matching TRBD2 (5 bases). Germline CDR1 and CDR2: MGHRA and YSYEKL. The CDR3 runs 13 residues. The V and J ends lost 0 bases and 7 bases respectively, with 9 bases between them. The CDR3 nucleotides are TGCGCCAGCAGCCAAGATGTCCGGGGGACCCAGTACTTC. Protein sequence: CASSQDVRGTQYF.

This clone was seen at least ten times. The identical CDR3 is also encoded by other nucleotide sequences in the sample. The rearrangement joins TRBV9 to TRBJ1-6; possible D gene TRBD1, 6 bases. CDR1 and CDR2 from the germline V gene are SGDLS and YYNGEE. V was shortened by 2 bases and J by 9 bases, with 12 bases between the two germline ends. This CDR3 spans 14 amino acids. This chain's CDR3 is CASSVTQGGSPLHF. Here the CDR3 DNA reads TGTGCCAGCAGCGTTACACAGGGTGGTTCACCCCTCCACTTT.

The chain carries TRBV4-2 and TRBJ2-4; D possibly corresponds to TRBD2 (5 bases). Germline V gene lookup returns CDR1 LGHNA and CDR2 YNFKEQ. The CDR3 runs to 17 residues. The ends were cut back, 0 bases at V and 0 bases at J, with 12 bases in the middle. The CDR3 coding sequence is TGTGCCAGCAGCCAAGATTTTGGAGGTATAGCCAAAAACATTCAGTACTTC. This sequence encodes CASSQDFGGIAKNIQYF.

The chain carries TRBV5-1 and TRBJ2-5; 7 nucleotides line up with TRBD2. CDR1 and CDR2 (germline): SGHRS, YFSETQ. The CDR3 totals 14 residues. J gave up 2 bases and V 4 bases, and 5 bases lay outside the gene matches. The CDR3, as DNA: TGCGCCAGCAGCCCCGGGACTATACAAGAGACCCAGTACTTC. It specifies CASSPGTIQETQYF.

The sample holds many counts of this clone. This chain joins TRBV6-6 and TRBJ2-7; D perhaps matches TRBD1 (6 bases). CDR1 is MNHNY and CDR2 is SVGAGI in the germline V gene (reference sequence). Trimming shortened V by 5 bases and J by 3 bases, and 29 bases separated the two germline ends. This CDR3 spans 19 amino acids. For the CDR3, the DNA is TGTGCCAGCAGTCCTAGGACCACAGGGTTTAGCGTTTACGGCTACGAGCAGTACTTC. Its protein product is CASSPRTTGFSVYGYEQYF.